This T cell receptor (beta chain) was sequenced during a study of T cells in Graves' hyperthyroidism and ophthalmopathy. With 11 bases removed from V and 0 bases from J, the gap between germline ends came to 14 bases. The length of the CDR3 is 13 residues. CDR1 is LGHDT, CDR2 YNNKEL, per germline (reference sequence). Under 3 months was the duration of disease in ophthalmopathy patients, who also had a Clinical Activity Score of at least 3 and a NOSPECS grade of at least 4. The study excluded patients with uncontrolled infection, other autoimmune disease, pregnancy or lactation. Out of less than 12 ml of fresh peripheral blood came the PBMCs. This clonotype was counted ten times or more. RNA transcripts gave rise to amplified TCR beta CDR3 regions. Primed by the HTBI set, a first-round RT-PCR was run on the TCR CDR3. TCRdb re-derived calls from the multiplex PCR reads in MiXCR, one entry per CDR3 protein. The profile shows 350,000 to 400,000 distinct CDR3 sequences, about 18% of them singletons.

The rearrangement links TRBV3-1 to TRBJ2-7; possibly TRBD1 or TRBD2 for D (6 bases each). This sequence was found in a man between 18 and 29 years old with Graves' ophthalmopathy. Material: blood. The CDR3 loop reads CADLGGHSYEQYF. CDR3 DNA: TGTGCCGACTTAGGGGGGCACTCCTACGAGCAGTACTTC.